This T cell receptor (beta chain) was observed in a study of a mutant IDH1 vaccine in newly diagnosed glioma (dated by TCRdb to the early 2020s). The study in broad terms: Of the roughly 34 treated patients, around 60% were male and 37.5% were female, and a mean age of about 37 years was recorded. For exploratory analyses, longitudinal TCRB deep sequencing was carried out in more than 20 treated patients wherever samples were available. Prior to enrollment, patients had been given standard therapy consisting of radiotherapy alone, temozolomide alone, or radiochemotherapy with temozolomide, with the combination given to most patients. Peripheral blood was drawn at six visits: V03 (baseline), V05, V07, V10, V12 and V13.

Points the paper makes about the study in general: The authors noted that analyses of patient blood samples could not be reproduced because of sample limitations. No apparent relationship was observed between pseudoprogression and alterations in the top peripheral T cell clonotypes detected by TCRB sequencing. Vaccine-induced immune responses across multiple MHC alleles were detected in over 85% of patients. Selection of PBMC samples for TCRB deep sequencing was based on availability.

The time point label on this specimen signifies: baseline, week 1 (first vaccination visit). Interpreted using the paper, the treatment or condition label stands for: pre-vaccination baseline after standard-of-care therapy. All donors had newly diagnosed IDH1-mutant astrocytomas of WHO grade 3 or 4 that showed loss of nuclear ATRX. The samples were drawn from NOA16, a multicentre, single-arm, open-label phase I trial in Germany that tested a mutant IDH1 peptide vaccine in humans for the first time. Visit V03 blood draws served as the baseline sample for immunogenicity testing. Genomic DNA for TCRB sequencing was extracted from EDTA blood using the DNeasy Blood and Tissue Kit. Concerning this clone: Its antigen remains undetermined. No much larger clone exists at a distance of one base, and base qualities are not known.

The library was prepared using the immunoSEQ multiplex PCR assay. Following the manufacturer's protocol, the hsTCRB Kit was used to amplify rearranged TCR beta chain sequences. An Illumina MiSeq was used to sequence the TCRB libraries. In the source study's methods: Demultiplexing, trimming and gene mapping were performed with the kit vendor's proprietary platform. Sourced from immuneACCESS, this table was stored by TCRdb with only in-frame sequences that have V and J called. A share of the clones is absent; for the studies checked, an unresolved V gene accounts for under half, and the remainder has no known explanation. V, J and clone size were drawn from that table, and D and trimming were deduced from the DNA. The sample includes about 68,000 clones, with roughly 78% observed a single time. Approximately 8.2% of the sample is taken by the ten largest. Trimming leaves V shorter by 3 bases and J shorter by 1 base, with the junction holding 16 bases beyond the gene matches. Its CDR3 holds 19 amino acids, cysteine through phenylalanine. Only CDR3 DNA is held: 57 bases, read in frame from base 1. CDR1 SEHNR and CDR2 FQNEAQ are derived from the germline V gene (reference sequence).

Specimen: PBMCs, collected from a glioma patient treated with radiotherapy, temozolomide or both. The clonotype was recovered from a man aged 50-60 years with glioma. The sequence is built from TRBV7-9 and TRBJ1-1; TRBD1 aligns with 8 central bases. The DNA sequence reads TGTGCCAGCAGCTTTGACTGGACAGGGAATCTAGTCTGGAACACTGAAGCTTTCTTT. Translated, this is CASSFDWTGNLVWNTEAFF.